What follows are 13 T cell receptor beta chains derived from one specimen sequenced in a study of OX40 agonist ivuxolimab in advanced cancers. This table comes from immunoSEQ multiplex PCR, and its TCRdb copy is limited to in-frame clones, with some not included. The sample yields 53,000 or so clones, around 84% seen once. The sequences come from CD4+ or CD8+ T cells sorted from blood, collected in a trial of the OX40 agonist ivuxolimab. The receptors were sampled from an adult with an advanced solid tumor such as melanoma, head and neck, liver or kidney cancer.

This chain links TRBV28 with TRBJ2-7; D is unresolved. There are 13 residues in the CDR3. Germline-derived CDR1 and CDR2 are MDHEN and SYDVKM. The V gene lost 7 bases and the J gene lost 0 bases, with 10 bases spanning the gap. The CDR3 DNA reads TGTGCCAGCAATGGCGGAAGCTCCTACGAGCAGTACTTC. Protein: CASNGGSSYEQYF. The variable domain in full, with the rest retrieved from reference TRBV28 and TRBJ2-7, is DVKVTQSSRYLVKRTGEKVFLECVQDMDHENMFWYRQDPGLGLRLIYFSYDVKMKEKGDIPEGYSVSREKKERFSLILESASTNQTSMYLCASNGGSSYEQYFGPGTRLTVT.

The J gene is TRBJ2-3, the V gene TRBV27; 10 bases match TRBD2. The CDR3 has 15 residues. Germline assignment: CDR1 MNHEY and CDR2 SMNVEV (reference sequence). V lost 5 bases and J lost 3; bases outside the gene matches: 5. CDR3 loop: CASSPLAGVTDTQYF. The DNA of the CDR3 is TGTGCCAGCAGTCCCCTAGCGGGAGTGACAGATACGCAGTATTTT.

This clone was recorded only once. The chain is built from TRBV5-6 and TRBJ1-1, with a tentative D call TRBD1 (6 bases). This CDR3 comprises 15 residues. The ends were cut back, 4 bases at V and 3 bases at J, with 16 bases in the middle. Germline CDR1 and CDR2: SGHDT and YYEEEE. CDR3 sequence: CASSAAGVLYTEAFF. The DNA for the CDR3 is TGTGCCAGCAGCGCGGCAGGGGTATTGTACACTGAAGCTTTCTTT. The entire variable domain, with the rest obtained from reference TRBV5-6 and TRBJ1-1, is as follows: DAGVTQSPTHLIKTRGQQVTLRCSPKSGHDTVSWYQQALGQGPQFIFQYYEEEERQRGNFPDRFSGHQFPNYSSELNVNALLLGDSALYLCASSAAGVLYTEAFFGQGTRLTVV.

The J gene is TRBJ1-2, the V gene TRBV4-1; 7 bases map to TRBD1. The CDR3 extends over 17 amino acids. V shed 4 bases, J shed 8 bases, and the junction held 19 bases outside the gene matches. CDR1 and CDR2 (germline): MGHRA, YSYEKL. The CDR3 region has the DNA TGCGCCAGCAGCCCCGACTCCTTCCGCGACAGGGCTACCGGCTACACCTTC. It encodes CASSPDSFRDRATGYTF.

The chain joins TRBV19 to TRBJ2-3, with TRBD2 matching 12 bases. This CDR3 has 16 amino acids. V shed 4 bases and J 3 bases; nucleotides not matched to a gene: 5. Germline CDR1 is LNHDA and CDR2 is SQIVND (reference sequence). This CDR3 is CASSTVTSGRTDTQYF. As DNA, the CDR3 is TGTGCCAGTAGTACGGTGACTAGCGGGAGAACAGATACGCAGTATTTT.

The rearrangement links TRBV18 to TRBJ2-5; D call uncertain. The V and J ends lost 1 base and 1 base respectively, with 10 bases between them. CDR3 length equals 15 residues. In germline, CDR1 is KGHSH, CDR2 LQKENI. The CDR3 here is CASSPQDGIQETQYF. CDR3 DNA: TGTGCCAGCTCACCACAGGACGGAATCCAAGAGACCCAGTACTTC.

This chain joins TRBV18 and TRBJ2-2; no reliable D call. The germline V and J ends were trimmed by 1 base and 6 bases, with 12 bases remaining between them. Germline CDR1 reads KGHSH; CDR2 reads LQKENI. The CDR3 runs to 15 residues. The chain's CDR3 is CASSPQLGNPGELFF. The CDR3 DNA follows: TGTGCCAGCTCACCACAGCTGGGGAATCCCGGGGAGCTGTTTTTT.

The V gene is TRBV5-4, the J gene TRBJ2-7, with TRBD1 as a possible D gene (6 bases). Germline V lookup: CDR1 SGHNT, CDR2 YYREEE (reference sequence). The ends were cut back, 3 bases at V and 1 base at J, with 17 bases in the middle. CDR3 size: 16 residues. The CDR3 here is CASSSGIRTESYEQYF. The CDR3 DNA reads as TGTGCCAGCAGCTCCGGAATAAGGACAGAGTCCTACGAGCAGTACTTC.

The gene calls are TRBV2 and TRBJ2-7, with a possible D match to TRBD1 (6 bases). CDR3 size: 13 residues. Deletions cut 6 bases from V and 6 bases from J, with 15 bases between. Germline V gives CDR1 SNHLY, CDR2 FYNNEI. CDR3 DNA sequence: TGTGCCAGCAGGGTGGACAGTGGTCTCGAGCAGTACTTC. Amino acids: CASRVDSGLEQYF.

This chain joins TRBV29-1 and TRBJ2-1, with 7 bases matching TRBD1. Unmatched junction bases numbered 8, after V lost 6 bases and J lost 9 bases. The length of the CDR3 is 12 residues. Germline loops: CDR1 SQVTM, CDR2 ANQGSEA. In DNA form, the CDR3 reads TGCAGCGTCCGGGACAGACTCTTTGAGCAGTTCTTC. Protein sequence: CSVRDRLFEQFF.

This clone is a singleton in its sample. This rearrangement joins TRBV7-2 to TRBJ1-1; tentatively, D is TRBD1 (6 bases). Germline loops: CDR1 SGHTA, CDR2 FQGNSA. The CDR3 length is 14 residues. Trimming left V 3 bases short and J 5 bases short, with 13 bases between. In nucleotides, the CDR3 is TGTGCCAGCAGCTTTACCGGGACAACTACTGAAGCTTTCTTT. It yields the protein CASSFTGTTTEAFF.

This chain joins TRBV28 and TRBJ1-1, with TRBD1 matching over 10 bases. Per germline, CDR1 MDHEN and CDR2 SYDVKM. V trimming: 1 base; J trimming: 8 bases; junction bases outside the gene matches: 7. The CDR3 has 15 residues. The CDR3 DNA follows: TGTGCCAGCAGTTTATTGGGACAGGGGAGTTCAGAAGCTTTCTTT. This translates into CASSLLGQGSSEAFF.

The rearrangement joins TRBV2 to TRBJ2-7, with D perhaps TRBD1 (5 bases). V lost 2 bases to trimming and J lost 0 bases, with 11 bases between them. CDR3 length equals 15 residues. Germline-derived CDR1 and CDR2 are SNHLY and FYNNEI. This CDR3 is CASSETGLSSYEQYF. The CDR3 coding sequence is TGTGCCAGCAGTGAAACAGGCCTTAGCTCCTACGAGCAGTACTTC.